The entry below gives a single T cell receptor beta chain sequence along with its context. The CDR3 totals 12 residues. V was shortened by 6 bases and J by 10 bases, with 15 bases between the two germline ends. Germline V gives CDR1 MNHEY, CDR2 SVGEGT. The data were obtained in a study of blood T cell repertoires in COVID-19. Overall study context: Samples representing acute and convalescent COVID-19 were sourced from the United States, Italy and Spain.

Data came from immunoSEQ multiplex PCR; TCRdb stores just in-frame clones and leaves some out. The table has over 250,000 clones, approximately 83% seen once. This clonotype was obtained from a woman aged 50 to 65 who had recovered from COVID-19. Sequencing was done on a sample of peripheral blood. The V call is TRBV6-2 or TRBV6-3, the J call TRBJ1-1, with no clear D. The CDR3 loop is CASSPTNARAFF. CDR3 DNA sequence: TGTGCCAGCAGCCCTACCAACGCGAGAGCTTTCTTT.